Presented here are 23 T cell receptor beta chains from one specimen sequenced in a study of cytomegalovirus exposure and HLA in healthy donors. PCR amplification relied on 60 Vbeta primers (plus 13 Jbeta primers). Sequencing used immunoSEQ multiplex PCR; TCRdb keeps in-frame clones, though not all of them. This repertoire shows roughly 72,000 clones, over 70% found once; its top ten account for about an eighth. The sequenced sample consisted of PBMCs. These receptors all come from a human donor in good health.

This rearrangement joins TRBV6-1 to TRBJ2-7; tentatively, D is TRBD2 (6 bases). The CDR3 spans 13 residues. Germline CDR1 and CDR2: MNHNS and SASEGT. Deletions cut 7 bases from V and 3 bases from J, with 13 bases between. CDR3 loop: CASNRDFGYEQYF. The CDR3 region has the DNA TGTGCCAGCAATCGGGACTTCGGCTACGAGCAGTACTTC.

As to this clone: At one end, the junction sequence differs from germline, possibly due to a read error. This chain connects TRBV4-2 to TRBJ1-1; D gene uncertain. Germline-derived CDR1 and CDR2 are LGHNA and YNFKEQ. The CDR3 is made up of 14 amino acids. In DNA form, the CDR3 reads TGTGCCAGCAGCCGTAGGGAGTCGAACGCTGAAGCTTTCTTT. It encodes CASSRRESNAEAFF.

The rearrangement joins TRBV25-1 to TRBJ2-3; D may be TRBD1 (6 bases). The CDR3 extends over 15 amino acids. Between the trimmed V and J ends, which lost 3 bases and 8 bases, there was a span of 18 bases. CDR1 is MGHDK, CDR2 SYGVNS, per germline. CDR3 residues: CASSDDTSSRGTQYF. The CDR3 DNA is TGTGCCAGCAGTGACGACACCTCCTCCAGGGGTACGCAGTATTTT.

In nucleotides, the CDR3 is TGTGCCAGCAGCATACTTGACAGGGGTGGAACTGAAGCTTTCTTT. Protein sequence: CASSILDRGGTEAFF. The chain uses TRBV7-6 and TRBJ1-1, with 8 bases fitting TRBD1. With V trimmed by 5 bases and J by 5 bases, 10 bases remained unmatched. Germline V gene sequence: CDR1 SGHVS, CDR2 FNYEAQ. CDR3 length equals 15 residues. The full variable domain, its missing parts supplied by reference TRBV7-6 and TRBJ1-1, is GAGVSQSPRYKVTKRGQDVALRCDPISGHVSLYWYRQALGQGPEFLTYFNYEAQQDKSGLPNDRFSAERPEGSISTLTIQRTEQRDSAMYRCASSILDRGGTEAFFGQGTRLTVV.

This chain joins TRBV5-4 and TRBJ1-4; no definite D call. The germline CDR1 and CDR2 sequences are SGHNT and YYREEE (reference sequence). V lost 0 bases and J 0 bases, leaving 9 bases between the germline ends. This CDR3 has 16 amino acids. CDR3 amino acids: CASSLGPLATNEKLFF. For the CDR3, the DNA is TGTGCCAGCAGCTTGGGTCCTCTTGCAACTAATGAAAAACTGTTTTTT.

The V gene is TRBV30, the J gene TRBJ2-5; tentative D call: TRBD2 (6 bases). This CDR3 has 15 residues. Germline-derived CDR1 and CDR2 are GTSNPN and SVGIG (reference sequence). V was cut by 2 bases and J by 3 bases, with 16 bases left in between. This chain's CDR3 is CAWSLSGDWEETQYF. CDR3 coding DNA: TGTGCCTGGAGTCTGTCGGGGGACTGGGAAGAGACCCAGTACTTC.

The V call is TRBV27, the J call TRBJ1-2, with 12 bases matching TRBD1. Germline V lookup: CDR1 MNHEY, CDR2 SMNVEV (reference sequence). The CDR3 has 14 amino acids. V shed 6 bases and J 7 bases; nucleotides not matched to a gene: 6. This CDR3 reads CASRRGQGASGYTF. CDR3 bases: TGTGCCAGCAGGAGGGGACAGGGGGCCTCTGGCTACACCTTC.

Details on this clone: An end of the junction differs from the germline gene, which may be a read error. The V and J genes are TRBV30 and TRBJ1-1; the D gene is possibly TRBD1 (5 bases). This CDR3 is built from 16 residues. The germline V gene encodes CDR1 GTSNPN and CDR2 SVGIG (reference sequence). CDR3 nucleotides: TGTGCCTGGAGTGTAGGTGTAGGGGTGGGGAACCCTGAAGCTTTCTTT. This translates into CAWSVGVGVGNPEAFF.

The rearrangement uses TRBV6-5 and TRBJ2-4; D might be TRBD2 (6 bases). V shed 3 bases and J shed 5 bases, with 17 bases lying between them. The CDR3 is 16 amino acids. In germline, CDR1 is MNHEY, CDR2 SVGAGI. The CDR3 sequence: CASSYQGAGGQNIQYF. CDR3 nucleotide sequence: TGTGCCAGCAGTTATCAGGGTGCCGGGGGTCAAAACATTCAGTACTTC.

The CDR3 sequence is CASSPWDRGQGQPQHF. The CDR3 DNA follows: TGTGCCAGCTCACCCTGGGACAGGGGGCAGGGACAGCCCCAGCATTTT. The chain links TRBV18 to TRBJ1-5; TRBD1 agrees at 12 bases. The V and J ends lost 3 bases and 7 bases, in that order; junction bases with no gene match: 7. Per the germline V gene, CDR1 is KGHSH and CDR2 is LQKENI. The CDR3 totals 16 residues.

The chain joins TRBV19 to TRBJ1-1; D remains unclear. With 5 bases removed from V and 4 bases from J, the gap between germline ends came to 11 bases. This CDR3 has 13 amino acids. Per germline, CDR1 LNHDA and CDR2 SQIVND (reference sequence). The CDR3 protein is CASSDVAGTEAFF. CDR3 coding DNA: TGTGCCAGTAGTGACGTAGCGGGCACTGAAGCTTTCTTT.

This clone was detected a few times. The CDR3 sequence: CASSLGSGSSTDTQYF. Written as DNA, the CDR3 is TGTGCCAGCAGCTTAGGTAGCGGGAGCAGCACAGATACGCAGTATTTT. V and J are TRBV7-8 and TRBJ2-3, with TRBD2 matching over 9 bases. CDR1 and CDR2 (germline): SGHVS, FQNEAQ. V shed 1 base, J shed 0 bases, and the junction held 2 bases outside the gene matches. The CDR3 runs 16 residues. The entire variable domain, with the rest obtained from reference TRBV7-8 and TRBJ2-3, is as follows: GAGVSQSPRYKVAKRGQDVALRCDPISGHVSLFWYQQALGQGPEFLTYFQNEAQLDKSGLPSDRFFAERPEGSVSTLKIQRTQQEDSAVYLCASSLGSGSSTDTQYFGPGTRLTVL.

The chain recombines TRBV27 with TRBJ2-7; D is perhaps TRBD2 (5 bases). Per germline, CDR1 MNHEY and CDR2 SMNVEV (reference sequence). This CDR3 comprises 14 residues. Trimming stripped 1 base from V and 0 bases from J, with 7 bases between. The DNA for the CDR3 is TGTGCCAGCAGTTTATACCGGGACTCCTACGAGCAGTACTTC. Its translation: CASSLYRDSYEQYF.

V is TRBV10-1 and J is TRBJ1-2; possibly TRBD1 for D (5 bases). CDR1 and CDR2 (germline): WNHNN, SYGVQD (reference sequence). V was cut by 5 bases and J by 5 bases, with 18 bases left in between. The CDR3 runs to 15 residues. The CDR3 region has the DNA TGCGCCAGCAGTAGTACAAGGGGTCCTCATTATGGCTACACCTTC. Translation gives CASSSTRGPHYGYTF.

This clone was detected only a few times. The rearrangement uses TRBV10-1 and TRBJ2-1; 7 nucleotides line up with TRBD2. With V trimmed by 3 bases and J by 1 base, 9 bases remained unmatched. The length of the CDR3 is 17 residues. Germline CDR1 is WNHNN and CDR2 is SYGVQD (reference sequence). CDR3 sequence reads: CASSDGVELASYNEQFF. In DNA, the CDR3 is TGCGCCAGCAGTGATGGTGTGGAACTAGCGTCCTACAATGAGCAGTTCTTC.

The chain joins TRBV5-1 to TRBJ1-2; D might be TRBD1 (5 bases). The CDR3 consists of 14 residues. Trimming took off 4 bases at V and 0 bases at J, with 10 bases between the two ends. Germline V CDR1 and CDR2: SGHRS, YFSETQ. CDR3 sequence (DNA): TGCGCCAGCAGCACGACAGATGCTAACTATGGCTACACCTTC. As protein: CASSTTDANYGYTF.

This clone has only a few counts. This rearrangement joins TRBV6-1 to TRBJ2-3; possibly TRBD1 for D (6 bases). Germline loops: CDR1 MNHNS, CDR2 SASEGT. V lost 0 bases to trimming and J lost 4 bases, with 17 bases between them. The CDR3 spans 17 residues. The DNA for the CDR3 is TGTGCCAGCAGTGAAGCGGCCGGGACAAAAGGCTCAGATACGCAGTATTTT. It yields the protein CASSEAAGTKGSDTQYF.

The chain has TRBV19 and TRBJ1-2; weak D call: TRBD1 (6 bases). The germline gives CDR1 LNHDA, CDR2 SQIVND (reference sequence). The CDR3 runs to 14 residues. Trimming left V 1 base short and J 6 bases short, with 12 bases between. This chain's CDR3 is CASSIGRTADGYTF. CDR3 in DNA: TGTGCCAGTAGTATAGGAAGGACAGCGGATGGCTACACCTTC.

J is TRBJ1-2 and V is TRBV19, with D possibly TRBD1 on 6 matching bases. The germline V gene has CDR1 LNHDA and CDR2 SQIVND (reference sequence). The CDR3 length is 15 residues. Trimming took off 2 bases at V and 6 bases at J, with 16 bases between the two ends. DNA of the CDR3: TGTGCCAGTAGTATAAATGGACCCTACAGGGATGGCTACACCTTC. Amino acid sequence: CASSINGPYRDGYTF.

This clone was seen once. The V and J genes are TRBV29-1 and TRBJ2-1, with TRBD2 matching over 11 bases. The CDR3 contains 14 residues. Per germline, CDR1 SQVTM and CDR2 ANQGSEA. Trimming removed 7 bases from V and 6 bases from J; junction bases left unmatched: 8. Here the CDR3 DNA reads TGCAGCGGAGAACCTAGCGGGAGGTTCAATGAGCAGTTCTTC. This encodes CSGEPSGRFNEQFF.

The rearrangement uses TRBV27 and TRBJ2-2, with 11 nucleotides matching TRBD2. CDR3 length: 17 amino acids. Germline V gene lookup returns CDR1 MNHEY and CDR2 SMNVEV (reference sequence). With V trimmed by 5 bases and J by 4 bases, 9 bases remained unmatched. The CDR3 sequence is CASSILTSGTSTGELFF. The CDR3 nucleotides read TGTGCCAGCAGTATTCTGACTAGCGGGACCTCCACCGGGGAGCTGTTTTTT.

V usage is TRBV5-4 and J usage is TRBJ2-3; 12 bases are shared with TRBD1. The CDR3 is 16 amino acids. Germline CDR1 is SGHNT and CDR2 is YYREEE (reference sequence). V lost 3 bases and J lost 0; bases outside the gene matches: 2. CDR3 in amino acids: CASSWDRGPSTDTQYF. The CDR3 DNA sequence: TGTGCCAGCAGCTGGGACAGGGGGCCTAGCACAGATACGCAGTATTTT.

This rearrangement joins TRBV10-3 to TRBJ2-5, with D possibly TRBD2 on 5 matching bases. The V end lost 4 bases, the J end lost 4 bases, and 16 bases lay between the germline ends. The CDR3 covers 15 residues. Germline V lookup: CDR1 ENHRY, CDR2 SYGVKD. As DNA, the CDR3 is TGTGCCATCAGTGGTTCAGGCGGGCGAGGAGAGACCCAGTACTTC. It specifies CAISGSGGRGETQYF.